The 9 T cell receptor beta chains listed next were all sequenced from one sample in a study of T cell clonality in common variable immunodeficiency. Points from the study as a whole: Reportedly, TCR beta sequences from common variable immunodeficiency showed fewer deletions and N-nucleotide insertions.

Profiled with immunoSEQ multiplex PCR; TCRdb holds only in-frame clones, not every one. The sample includes about 23,000 clones, none of them occurring once. No antigen has been assigned to these receptors. What was sequenced was peripheral blood mononuclear cells. The receptor source for this set is a human donor with common variable immunodeficiency.

Concerning this clone: The read gets to within 3 residues of the CDR3 end, and the germline J gene fills in the rest. The chain couples TRBV6-1 to TRBJ1-6; 9 bases match TRBD1. This CDR3 contains 16 residues. Looked up from germline, CDR1 is MNHNS and CDR2 is SASEGT. V was pared by 4 bases and J by 9 bases, with 10 bases of the junction left unmatched. Incomplete CDR3 DNA: TGTGCCAGCAGTGCCCATCCGGGACAGGGTAGTTCACCC. As protein: CASSAHPGQGSSP. The whole CDR3 is CASSAHPGQGSSPLHF.

This clone was found a few times. The DNA ends 3 residues before the CDR3 does, and the rest of the CDR3 is filled in from the germline J gene. The rearrangement uses TRBV7-2 and TRBJ2-1; 8 bases map to TRBD2. Losses at the gene ends were 8 bases for V and 1 base for J; bases not matched to a gene: 4. Germline CDR1 and CDR2: SGHTA and FQGNSA. The CDR3 runs 14 residues. The CDR3 DNA, read in part, is TGTGCCAGCGCACGGGGGGGATCCTACAATGAG. This sequence encodes CASARGGSYNE. The full CDR3 reads CASARGGSYNEQFF.

In regard to this clone: Coverage ceases 3 residues before the CDR3 finishes, and the germline J gene fills in the end. V usage is TRBV7-2 and J usage is TRBJ1-2; a possible D gene is TRBD1 (5 bases). The germline CDR1 and CDR2 sequences are SGHTA and FQGNSA. This CDR3 has 14 residues. V was trimmed by 5 bases and J by 7 bases, leaving 17 bases between them. The DNA read from the CDR3 is TGTGCCAGCAGCAAGGGGACTGATCAATTTGGC. Its protein product is CASSKGTDQFG. The complete CDR3 protein is CASSKGTDQFGYTF. Full variable domain (missing parts from reference TRBV7-2 and TRBJ1-2): GAGVSQSPSNKVTEKGKDVELRCDPISGHTALYWYRQSLGQGLEFLIYFQGNSAPDKSGLPSDRFSAERTGGSVSTLTIQRTQQEDSAVYLCASSKGTDQFGYTFGSGTRLTVV.

This clone occurred a few times. Read sequence stops 3 residues before the CDR3 end, and the germline J gene provides the missing end. The chain links TRBV2 to TRBJ2-2; TRBD2 might be the D (5 bases). Germline-derived CDR1 and CDR2 are SNHLY and FYNNEI. The CDR3 is 15 residues long. Trimming removed 3 bases at V and 3 bases at J, with 11 bases between. CDR3 region: CASSEEVAYTGELFF. The CDR3 DNA, read in part, is TGTGCCAGCAGTGAGGAGGTAGCTTACACCGGGGAG.

Comment on this clone: Read coverage stops 3 residues before the CDR3 terminus; the germline J gene supplies the remainder. V and J are TRBV30 and TRBJ1-4; 7 nucleotides match TRBD1. This CDR3 is 14 amino acids long. J gave up 6 bases and V 5 bases, and 9 bases lay outside the gene matches. The V gene's germline CDR1 is GTSNPN and CDR2 SVGIG (reference sequence). The CDR3 region is CAWGDRERHEKLFF. CDR3 DNA, as far as it was read: TGTGCCTGGGGCGACAGGGAAAGGCATGAAAAA.

This clone was seen many times. The missing CDR3 end, 3 residues past where the read stops, is filled in from the germline J gene. V gene TRBV20-1 combines with J gene TRBJ1-2; D is unclear. CDR1 is DFQATT and CDR2 is SNEGSKA in the germline V gene (reference sequence). This CDR3 is built from 11 residues. The DNA read from the CDR3 is TGCAGTGCTAGAGGGGCCCGGGGC. Translation: CSARGARG. The full-length CDR3 reads as CSARGARGYTF.

A few counts support this clone. The read ends 3 residues early relative to the CDR3; the germline J gene fills the gap. V usage is TRBV19 and J usage is TRBJ2-1; 11 bases map to TRBD2. CDR1 LNHDA and CDR2 SQIVND come from the germline V gene (reference sequence). With V trimmed by 6 bases and J by 3 bases, 7 bases remained unmatched. This CDR3 is built from 16 residues. The CDR3 region is CASSPALAGGYNEQFF. Incomplete CDR3 DNA: TGTGCCAGTAGCCCTGCCCTAGCGGGGGGCTACAATGAG. Variable domain in full (rest from reference TRBV19 and TRBJ2-1): DGGITQSPKYLFRKEGQNVTLSCEQNLNHDAMYWYRQDPGQGLRLIYYSQIVNDFQKGDIAEGYSVSREKKESFPLTVTSAQKNPTAFYLCASSPALAGGYNEQFFGPGTRLTVL.

The sample holds many counts of this clone. The read terminates 3 residues before the CDR3 end, so the remaining end is supplied by the germline J gene. The chain joins TRBV29-1 to TRBJ2-3; 7 bases map to TRBD1. CDR1 and CDR2 (germline): SQVTM, ANQGSEA. The CDR3 consists of 13 residues. V was clipped by 4 bases and J by 5 bases; unmatched bases: 6. The sequenced part of the CDR3 DNA is TGCAGCGTTGGCCAGGGGGTACTAGATACG. Residues: CSVGQGVLDT. The whole CDR3 protein reads CSVGQGVLDTQYF.

This clone occurred a few times. CDR3 region: CASSRLAGVNEQFF. The DNA read from the CDR3 is TGTGCCAGCAGTAGACTAGCGGGAGTTAATGAG. The chain couples TRBV6-2 or TRBV6-3 to TRBJ2-1; 12 bases match TRBD2. The read ends 3 residues before the CDR3 terminus; that terminus is restored from the germline J gene. J gave up 7 bases and V 5 bases, and 3 bases lay outside the gene matches. This CDR3 region has 14 residues. Germline loops: CDR1 MNHEY, CDR2 SVGEGT.